These 11 T cell receptor beta chains came from one sample sequenced in a study of T cell repertoires in aging, cancer and after chemotherapy (dated by TCRdb to between 2018 and 2020). Genomic DNA extracted from peripheral blood, rather than sorted cells or RNA, was used as the source for amplification of TCR beta rearrangements. Data came from an Illumina MiSeq. Rearranged TRB sequences spanning V, D and J segments were amplified in a multiplex touch-down PCR with a mixed TRB-A/B primer pool. The raw public reads went through TCRdb reprocessing: fastp at Q25, MiXCR clone calling, in-frame beta chains kept. Rows with a matching CDR3 protein are joined into one entry that keeps the most common DNA and genes. For this sample the table gives 9,000 to 10,000 distinct CDR3 sequences, of which around a quarter were detected only once. Clones ranked in the top ten supply about 2.4% of the sample. Sequenced material: blood. Receptors originate from a human donor in good health.

This clonotype has only one observation. This chain links TRBV27 with TRBJ2-7, with no clear D. Germline CDR1 MNHEY, CDR2 SMNVEV (reference sequence). This CDR3 region has 14 residues. V lost 3 bases to trimming and J lost 7 bases, with 16 bases between them. This CDR3 is CASSFRAPWGEQYF. CDR3 nucleotides: TGTGCCAGCAGTTTCCGGGCCCCTTGGGGAGAGCAGTACTTC.

This clonotype is labeled medium-sized. The chain is built from TRBV11-2 and TRBJ1-2; D gene uncertain. The germline V gene encodes CDR1 SGHAT and CDR2 FQNNGV. The CDR3 sequence is 14 residues long. Trimming cost V 1 base and J 4 bases, with 10 bases left between them. The CDR3 here is CASSLAHKFYGYTF. In nucleotides, the CDR3 is TGTGCCAGCAGCTTAGCACACAAATTCTATGGCTACACCTTC.

This clonotype is termed medium-sized. The chain joins TRBV5-6 to TRBJ1-6, with D possibly being TRBD1 (5 bases). The V end was cut by 4 bases, the J end by 6 bases, with 8 bases between. The germline CDR1 and CDR2 sequences are SGHDT and YYEEEE. The CDR3 sequence is 13 residues long. The CDR3 nucleotides read TGTGCCAGCAGCCGCGACAGTAATTCACCCCTCCACTTT. Translation: CASSRDSNSPLHF.

The chain uses TRBV28 and TRBJ1-5, with 11 bases lining up with TRBD1. The CDR3 length is 17 residues. V lost 6 bases and J lost 5; bases outside the gene matches: 12. Germline V gene lookup returns CDR1 MDHEN and CDR2 SYDVKM. CDR3 in DNA: TGTGCCAGCAGCCCCGGGCCGGGACAGGGGGTGTATCAGCCCCAGCATTTT. Translating it yields CASSPGPGQGVYQPQHF.

The V call is TRBV20-1, the J call TRBJ2-3; 7 positions agree with TRBD2. The CDR3 spans 15 residues. CDR1 and CDR2 from the germline V gene are DFQATT and SNEGSKA (reference sequence). The V segment lost 2 bases and the J segment 5 bases; nucleotides outside the gene matches: 10. CDR3 region: CSARYSGAWKDTQYF. The CDR3 DNA follows: TGCAGTGCTAGATACAGCGGGGCCTGGAAAGATACGCAGTATTTT.

Within the sample, this clonotype is medium-sized. The V call is TRBV7-9, the J call TRBJ1-3; tentatively, D is TRBD1 (5 bases). The CDR3 consists of 14 residues. CDR1 and CDR2 from the germline V gene are SEHNR and FQNEAQ (reference sequence). Trimming shortened V by 0 bases and J by 4 bases, and 7 bases separated the two germline ends. The CDR3 sequence is CASSLATVGNTIYF. In DNA, the CDR3 is TGTGCCAGCAGCTTAGCGACAGTAGGAAACACCATATATTTT.

The chain recombines TRBV9 with TRBJ2-5, with 7 nucleotides matching TRBD2. Looked up from germline, CDR1 is SGDLS and CDR2 is YYNGEE. The trim removed 7 bases at V and 4 bases at J, leaving 7 bases unmatched. The CDR3 spans 13 residues. The CDR3 bases are TGTGCCAGCCAAGGCGGGAGCTCAGAGACCCAGTACTTC. Encoded protein: CASQGGSSETQYF.

In its sample, this clonotype was seen once. J is TRBJ2-3 and V is TRBV4-3; no firm D call. Trimming shortened V by 0 bases and J by 8 bases, and 18 bases separated the two germline ends. The CDR3 runs 16 residues. Germline CDR1 is LGHNA and CDR2 is YSLEER. CDR3 DNA sequence: TGCGCCAGCAGCCAAGAGGTGGGCACTGAGTCTACTACGCAGTATTTT. The encoded protein is CASSQEVGTESTTQYF.

This chain connects TRBV7-2 to TRBJ1-1, with D uncertain. Germline CDR1 is SGHTA and CDR2 is FQGNSA. Trimming left V 3 bases short and J 1 base short, with 12 bases between. CDR3 length: 15 residues. CDR3 residues: CASSLYQIWNTEAFF. The CDR3, as DNA: TGTGCCAGCAGCTTGTATCAAATATGGAACACTGAAGCTTTCTTT.

J is TRBJ2-1 and V is TRBV7-2; the match to TRBD2 covers 10 bases. Germline loops: CDR1 SGHTA, CDR2 FQGNSA. The CDR3 is made up of 16 amino acids. The ends lost 1 base at V and 9 bases at J; junction bases unmatched: 9. CDR3 protein: CASSLGASGSGVEQFF. CDR3 coding DNA: TGTGCCAGCAGCTTAGGGGCTAGCGGGAGCGGTGTTGAGCAGTTCTTC.

The chain combines TRBV28 with TRBJ2-5; unclear D gene. The CDR3 has 16 residues. Trimming pared 3 bases from V and 1 base from J, leaving 15 bases between. Germline V gives CDR1 MDHEN, CDR2 SYDVKM. This CDR3 is CASSFGAPAFQETQYF. DNA for the CDR3: TGTGCCAGCAGTTTCGGCGCACCTGCCTTCCAAGAGACCCAGTACTTC.